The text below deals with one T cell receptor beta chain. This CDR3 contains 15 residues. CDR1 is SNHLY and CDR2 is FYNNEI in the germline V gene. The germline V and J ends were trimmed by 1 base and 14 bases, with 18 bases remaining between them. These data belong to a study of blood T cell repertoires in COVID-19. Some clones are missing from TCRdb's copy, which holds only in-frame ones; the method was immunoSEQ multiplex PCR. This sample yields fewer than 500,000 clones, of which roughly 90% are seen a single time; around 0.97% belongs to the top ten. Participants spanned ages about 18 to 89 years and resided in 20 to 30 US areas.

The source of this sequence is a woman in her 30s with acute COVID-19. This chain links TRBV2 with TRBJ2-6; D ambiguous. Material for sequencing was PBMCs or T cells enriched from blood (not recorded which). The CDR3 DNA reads TGTGCCAGCAGTGAAGGCGGCAGCCGAGCCGCTCTCCTGACTTTC. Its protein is CASSEGGSRAALLTF.